A selection of T cell receptor beta chains follows, all from one sample in a study of blood T cell repertoires in COVID-19. Using immunoSEQ multiplex PCR, the repertoire was profiled, and TCRdb retains in-frame clones only, with some absent. The data contain some 64,000 clones, approximately 77% of them singletons. The specimen was peripheral blood. The source is a woman in her 70s with COVID-19, enrolled during active disease. Each CDR3 is given with its conserved first and last residue. The D gene is left open where the match is weak. A row's size may be missing; if present it is once, few, many or a size class.

clone size	V gene	CDR3 length	D gene	J gene	CDR3 protein	CDR3 DNA
NA	TRBV20-1	17	TRBD2	TRBJ2-3	CSASRRLAGGSTDTQYF	TGCAGTGCTAGTAGGCGACTAGCGGGGGGGAGCACAGATACGCAGTATTTT
NA	TRBV7-2	18	NA	TRBJ2-1	CASSKKVLGSGAYNEQFF	TGTGCCAGCAGCAAAAAAGTCTTGGGTAGCGGAGCCTACAATGAGCAGTTCTTC
NA	TRBV18	14	TRBD2	TRBJ2-1	CASSPGLAYNEQFF	TGTGCCAGCTCACCCGGACTAGCCTACAATGAGCAGTTCTTC
few	TRBV6-8	14	TRBD2	TRBJ2-2	CASPGGLGTGELFF	TGTGCCAGCCCGGGAGGGCTCGGCACCGGGGAGCTGTTTTTT
NA	TRBV4-1	16	NA	TRBJ1-3	CASSRLQGTSGNTIYF	TGCGCCAGCAGCCGACTACAGGGTACCTCTGGAAACACCATATATTTT
few	TRBV9	14	NA	TRBJ1-1	CASSVDSMNTEAFF	TGTGCCAGCAGCGTGGACAGCATGAACACTGAAGCTTTCTTT
NA	TRBV18	16	TRBD1	TRBJ2-1	CASSGTGTGVRNEQFF	TGTGCCAGCTCAGGAACCGGGACAGGGGTCCGCAATGAGCAGTTCTTC
many	TRBV5-1	15	TRBD2	TRBJ2-1	CASSFRTSGNDEQFF	TGCGCCAGCAGCTTCCGGACTAGCGGGAACGATGAGCAGTTCTTC
once	TRBV6-5	13	NA	TRBJ1-1	CASSLQGDTEAFF	TGTGCCAGCAGTTTACAGGGCGACACTGAAGCTTTCTTT
NA	TRBV19	16	NA	TRBJ2-6	CASRPAGGSGANVLTF	TGTGCCAGTAGACCTGCTGGGGGGTCTGGGGCCAACGTCCTGACTTTC
NA	TRBV13	15	TRBD1	TRBJ2-1	CASSRPGQGANEQFF	TGTGCCAGCAGCCGACCGGGACAGGGGGCGAATGAGCAGTTCTTC
NA	TRBV11-1	15	NA	TRBJ2-5	CASSLSAAYQETQYF	TGTGCCAGCAGCTTATCAGCGGCGTACCAAGAGACCCAGTACTTC
NA	TRBV11-2	16	NA	TRBJ1-3	CASSLDPQNSGNTIYF	TGTGCCAGCAGCTTAGATCCACAAAACTCTGGAAACACCATATATTTT
NA	TRBV20-1	21	TRBD2	TRBJ2-1	CSASGSKGLAGGRGAYNEQFF	TGCAGTGCTAGTGGGAGCAAGGGACTAGCGGGGGGCCGTGGGGCCTACAATGAGCAGTTCTTC
NA	TRBV11-2	14	NA	TRBJ1-2	CASSLKPSNYGYTF	TGTGCCAGCAGCTTAAAGCCCTCTAACTATGGCTACACCTTC
NA	TRBV29-1	11	NA	TRBJ1-2	CSVGGGYGYTF	TGCAGCGTTGGGGGAGGGTATGGCTACACCTTC
NA	TRBV11-2	13	NA	TRBJ1-1	CASSWGVNTEAFF	TGTGCCAGCAGCTGGGGGGTGAACACTGAAGCTTTCTTT
few	TRBV27	15	NA	TRBJ2-1	CASSFAQGSYNEQFF	TGTGCCAGCAGTTTTGCACAGGGCTCCTACAATGAGCAGTTCTTC
NA	TRBV19	14	TRBD1	TRBJ2-7	CASSPGQGDYEQYF	TGTGCCAGTAGTCCGGGACAGGGAGATTACGAGCAGTACTTC
few	TRBV5-6	13	NA	TRBJ2-7	CASSLGQFYEQYF	TGTGCCAGCAGCTTGGGACAGTTCTACGAGCAGTACTTC
NA	TRBV7-2	15	TRBD2	TRBJ2-5	CASSLVVAGAETQYF	TGTGCCAGCAGCTTAGTGGTAGCGGGGGCAGAGACCCAGTACTTC
NA	TRBV4-3	16	NA	TRBJ1-6	CASSQKGTGTNSPLHF	TGCGCCAGCAGCCAAAAGGGAACAGGGACGAATTCACCCCTCCACTTT
NA	TRBV6-2/TRBV6-3	13	NA	TRBJ2-7	CASSYRQRDEQYF	TGTGCCAGCAGTTACCGACAGCGCGACGAGCAGTACTTC
NA	TRBV29-1	14	TRBD1	TRBJ1-1	CSATGQGQNTEAFF	TGCAGCGCCACCGGACAGGGGCAGAACACTGAAGCTTTCTTT
NA	TRBV4-3	15	TRBD2	TRBJ2-1	CASSQVGTSDNEQFF	TGCGCCAGCAGCCAAGTGGGGACTAGCGACAATGAGCAGTTCTTC
few	TRBV5-4	14	NA	TRBJ1-6	CASSLDGQTSPLHF	TGTGCCAGCAGCTTGGACGGACAGACCTCACCCCTCCACTTT
NA	TRBV7-2	13	NA	TRBJ2-5	CASSLGPQETQYF	TGTGCCAGCAGCTTAGGCCCCCAGGAGACCCAGTACTTC
NA	TRBV19	15	TRBD1	TRBJ1-2	CASTTGQGADYGYTF	TGTGCCAGTACCACGGGACAGGGGGCGGACTATGGCTACACCTTC
NA	TRBV5-5	15	NA	TRBJ2-1	CASSLPTRVYNEQFF	TGTGCCAGCAGCTTGCCAACCCGCGTCTACAATGAGCAGTTCTTC
NA	TRBV14	16	NA	TRBJ2-7	CASSQDLGSASGEQYF	TGTGCCAGCAGCCAAGATCTGGGGTCGGCCTCAGGGGAGCAGTACTTC
NA	TRBV7-9	12	NA	TRBJ1-5	CASSPEGQPQHF	TGTGCCAGCAGCCCGGAGGGTCAGCCCCAGCATTTT
NA	TRBV6-4	13	NA	TRBJ1-1	CASSDSGEAEAFF	TGTGCCAGCAGTGACTCGGGGGAGGCTGAAGCTTTCTTT
once	TRBV9	15	NA	TRBJ2-7	CASSPWEGGVYEQYF	TGTGCCAGCAGCCCCTGGGAGGGGGGCGTCTACGAGCAGTACTTC
NA	TRBV10-3	14	TRBD1	TRBJ2-7	CAIMSGQSGNEQYF	TGTGCCATCATGTCGGGACAGTCGGGTAACGAGCAGTACTTC
NA	TRBV10-3	13	NA	TRBJ2-1	CAISESEGYEQFF	TGTGCCATCAGTGAGTCTGAGGGTTATGAGCAGTTCTTC
NA	TRBV6-5	15	TRBD1	TRBJ1-6	CASRDRQGFSSPLHF	TGTGCCAGCAGGGACAGACAGGGGTTTAGTTCACCCCTCCACTTT
NA	TRBV2	14	TRBD1	TRBJ2-1	CASSEEGQSNEQFF	TGTGCCAGCAGTGAAGAGGGACAGAGCAATGAGCAGTTCTTC
NA	TRBV6-1	12	NA	TRBJ2-7	CASSEPVYEQYF	TGTGCCAGCAGTGAACCCGTCTACGAGCAGTACTTC